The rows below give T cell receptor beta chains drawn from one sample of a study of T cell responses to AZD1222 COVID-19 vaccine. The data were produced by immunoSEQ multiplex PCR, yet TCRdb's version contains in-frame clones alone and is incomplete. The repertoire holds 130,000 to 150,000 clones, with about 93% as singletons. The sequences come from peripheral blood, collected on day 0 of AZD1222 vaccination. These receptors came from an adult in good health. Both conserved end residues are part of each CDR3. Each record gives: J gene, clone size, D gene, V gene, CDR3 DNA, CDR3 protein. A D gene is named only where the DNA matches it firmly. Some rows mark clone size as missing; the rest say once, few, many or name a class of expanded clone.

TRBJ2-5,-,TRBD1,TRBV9,TGTGCCAGCAGCGCACTCGGGACAGAAGAGACCCAGTACTTC,CASSALGTEETQYF
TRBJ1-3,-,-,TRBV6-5,TGTGCCAGCTCCAAGTTCTCTGGAAACACCATATATTTT,CASSKFSGNTIYF
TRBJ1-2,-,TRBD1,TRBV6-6,TGTGCCAGCAGAACCGCAGGGGGCATAAACTATGGCTACACCTTC,CASRTAGGINYGYTF
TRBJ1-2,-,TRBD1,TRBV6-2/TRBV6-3,TGTGCCAGCAGTACCGGACAGGGGGCGCGTAACTATGGCTACACCTTC,CASSTGQGARNYGYTF
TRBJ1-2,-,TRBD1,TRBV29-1,TGCAGCGTAGGATCGAGGGGGCCGGGCTATGGCTACACCTTC,CSVGSRGPGYGYTF
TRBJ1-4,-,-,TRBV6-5,TGTGCCAGCAGTCCCCGTGAGTCGGGAAAACTGTTTTTT,CASSPRESGKLFF
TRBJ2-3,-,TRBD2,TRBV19,TGTGCCAGTAGTCCCGCCGAGCGGGAGCTCACAGATACGCAGTATTTT,CASSPAERELTDTQYF
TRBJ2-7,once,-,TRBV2,TGTGCCAGCAGTCCAGATTTGAGCGAGCAGTACTTC,CASSPDLSEQYF
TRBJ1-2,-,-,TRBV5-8,TGTGCCAGCAGCCCCGGGGCCCCCTATGGCTACACCTTC,CASSPGAPYGYTF
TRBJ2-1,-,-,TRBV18,TGTGCCAGCTCACCACCGGTCGGCAACAATGAGCAGTTCTTC,CASSPPVGNNEQFF
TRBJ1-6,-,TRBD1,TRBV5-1,TGCGCCAGCAGCCCACGACAGGGTGGGAATTCACCCCTCCACTTT,CASSPRQGGNSPLHF
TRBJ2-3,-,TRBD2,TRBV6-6,TGTGCCAGCAGTCGCGGGGGGTCCAGCACAGATACGCAGTATTTT,CASSRGGSSTDTQYF
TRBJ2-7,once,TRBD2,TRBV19,TGTGCCAGTAGTATTAAAGCGGGAGGTCTTGGCGAGCAGTACTTC,CASSIKAGGLGEQYF
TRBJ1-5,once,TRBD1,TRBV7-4,TGTGCCAGCAGCTTGTACTGGTCTGGGGACAGGGAAAATCAGCCCCAGCATTTT,CASSLYWSGDRENQPQHF
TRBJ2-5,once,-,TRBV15,TGTGCCACCAGCAGAGACTTTCTTCTCGGAGAGACCCAGTACTTC,CATSRDFLLGETQYF
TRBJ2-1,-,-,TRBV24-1,TGTGCGACCTCATACGGGAACAATGAGCAGTTCTTC,CATSYGNNEQFF
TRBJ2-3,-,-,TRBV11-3,TGTGCCAGCAGCCGGGGCCGTATGGATACGCAGTATTTT,CASSRGRMDTQYF
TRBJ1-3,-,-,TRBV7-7,TGTGCTAGCAGCTTCCTGGGGCGGAACGAGGGCACCATATATTTT,CASSFLGRNEGTIYF
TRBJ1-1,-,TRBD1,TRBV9,TGTGCCAGCAGCGTAGGAGGGACAGAGAACACTGAAGCTTTCTTT,CASSVGGTENTEAFF
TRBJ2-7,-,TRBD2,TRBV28,TGTGCCAGCAGTCCCCTGGCTAGCGGGGCCTACGAGCAGTACTTC,CASSPLASGAYEQYF
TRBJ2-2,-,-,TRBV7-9,TGTGCCAGCAGCTTAGCTGGACCAAACACCGGGGAGCTGTTTTTT,CASSLAGPNTGELFF
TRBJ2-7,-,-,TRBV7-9,TGTGCCAGCAGCCCCGGGACGGGCACCTACGAGCAGTACTTC,CASSPGTGTYEQYF
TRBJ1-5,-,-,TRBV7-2,TGTGCCAGCAGCTTGTACGGAACAACTCCCAAGCCCCAGCATTTT,CASSLYGTTPKPQHF
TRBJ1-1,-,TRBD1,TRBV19,TGTGCCAGTAGTAGGACAGGGGAGGGGACTGAAGCTTTCTTT,CASSRTGEGTEAFF
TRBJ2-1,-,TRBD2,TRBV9,TGTGCCAGCGGCTTTCGGGAGGGCCTTAATGAGCAGTTCTTC,CASGFREGLNEQFF
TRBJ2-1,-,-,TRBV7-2,TGTGCCAGCAGCTTAGGAACAGGGAGTAATGAGCAGTTCTTC,CASSLGTGSNEQFF
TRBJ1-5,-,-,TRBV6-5,TGTGCCAGCAGTTACTCTCCAGGGTCCGGTCAGCCCCAGCATTTT,CASSYSPGSGQPQHF
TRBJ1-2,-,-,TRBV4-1,TGCGCCAGCAGCCAAGATACGGCTCAGGGTGGCTACACCTTC,CASSQDTAQGGYTF
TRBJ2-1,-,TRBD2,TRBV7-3,TGTGCCAGCAGCTCCGCGGGGGGGCCGTACAATGAGCAGTTCTTC,CASSSAGGPYNEQFF
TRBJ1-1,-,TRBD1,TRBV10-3,TGTGCCATCAGTGAAACTCGGACAGGGGCGAACACTGAAGCTTTCTTT,CAISETRTGANTEAFF
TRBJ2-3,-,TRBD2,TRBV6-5,TGTGCCAGCAGTTACCGGGGGGGCCTGTCAGATACGCAGTATTTT,CASSYRGGLSDTQYF
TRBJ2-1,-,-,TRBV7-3,TGTGCCAGCAGCGCCGCAGGGTCGTACAATGAGCAGTTCTTC,CASSAAGSYNEQFF
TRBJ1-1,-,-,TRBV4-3,TGCGCCAGCAGCCAAGACCTGACAAGCAACACTGAAGCTTTCTTT,CASSQDLTSNTEAFF